These T cell receptor beta chains were read from a single sample in a study of Ad26.COV2.S vaccination and SARS-CoV-2 variants. Only in-frame clones appear in the TCRdb table, and some are missing; sequencing was by immunoSEQ multiplex PCR. This table has about 470,000 clones, around 90% appearing once. This sample comprised peripheral blood, obtained in a trial of Ad26.COV2.S vaccine versus placebo. The source is a person aged 18-65 years who received the Ad26.COV2.S COVID-19 vaccine or a placebo. Both conserved end residues are part of each CDR3. Fields, in order: clone size, V gene, J gene, D gene, CDR3 DNA, CDR3 protein. A D gene is named only where the DNA matches it firmly. Clone sizes are given selectively: once, few, many, or a class where the clone is expanded.

>NA|TRBV10-3|TRBJ1-3|TRBD1
TGTGCCATCAGTGAGTGGGACAGGACCTCTGGAAACACCATATATTTT
CAISEWDRTSGNTIYF
>NA|TRBV30|TRBJ2-3|NA
TGTGCCTGGAGTGTACCGCCTCCCGGCTCTTACACAGATACGCAGTATTTT
CAWSVPPPGSYTDTQYF
>NA|TRBV28|TRBJ2-7|NA
TGTGCCAGCTGCCCCCTGGGCAGGGGAAATGCGGACGAGCAGTACTTC
CASCPLGRGNADEQYF
>few|TRBV27|TRBJ2-1|TRBD1
TGTGCCAGCAGTTTAAGGGGGGACAGGGGGCATGAGCAGTTCTTC
CASSLRGDRGHEQFF
>NA|TRBV3-1/TRBV3-2|TRBJ1-2|NA
TGTGCCAGCAGCCAAAAAAGGGGGGCCGTTAACTATGGCTACACCTTC
CASSQKRGAVNYGYTF
>NA|TRBV28|TRBJ1-1|TRBD1
TGTGCCGTACTCGACAGGGGAAGGACTGAAGCTTTCTTT
CAVLDRGRTEAFF
>NA|TRBV19|TRBJ1-3|NA
TGTGCCACCCAGGGTCCTGGAAACACCATATATTTT
CATQGPGNTIYF
>NA|TRBV28|TRBJ1-1|NA
TGTGCCAGCAGTTTCGCCACAGGGCCCTACACTGAAGCTTTCTTT
CASSFATGPYTEAFF
>NA|TRBV19|TRBJ2-3|TRBD2
TGTGCCAGTAGTGTGGCGGGAGTGCGAGATACGCAGTATTTT
CASSVAGVRDTQYF
>NA|TRBV7-2|TRBJ2-5|TRBD1
TGTGCCAGCAGCACAAGGACAGGTCGTCAAGAGACCCAGTACTTC
CASSTRTGRQETQYF
>NA|TRBV7-9|TRBJ2-5|TRBD2
TGTGCCAGCAGCCCCTTTGATCGGAGACTAGCGGGAGAAGAGACCCAGTACTTC
CASSPFDRRLAGEETQYF